This TCR beta chain was retrieved from a study of blood T cell repertoires in COVID-19. The wider study: Nucleic acid was either cDNA or gDNA, and it came from T cells, B-cell-depleted T cells, or PBMCs.

Per the study methods: Reference gene primer amplification in the assay estimated nucleated cell counts. Method: immunoSEQ multiplex PCR; TCRdb's copy keeps in-frame clones and lacks some. D and trimming come from the DNA, and the V and J calls and clone size come from that table. In the table there are hundreds of thousands of clones, 87% of which are singletons. Germline loops: CDR1 LGHNA, CDR2 YNFKEQ. Trimming removed 2 bases at V and 6 bases at J, with 14 bases between. The CDR3 is made up of 15 amino acids. This receptor was obtained from a woman between 50 and 59 years old who had recovered from COVID-19. The sample consisted of peripheral blood. V gene TRBV4-2 combines with J gene TRBJ2-1; a weak D match, TRBD2 (5 bases). CDR3 DNA sequence: TGTGCCAGCAGCCAATCGCTTAGCCGGGGCAATGAGCAGTTCTTC. This translates into CASSQSLSRGNEQFF.